This TCR beta chain derives from a study of early T cells in non-severe SARS-CoV-2 infection. Study at large: Chains were unpaired, as sequencing was done on bulk RNA from unsorted whole blood.

The table lists this clonotype with a few counts. The antigen is undetermined. Attachment of unique molecular identifiers to individual cDNA molecules was performed. TCRdb re-called the 5' RACE reads through MiXCR, storing one row per CDR3 protein. The data hold approximately 110,000 distinct CDR3 sequences, with around 14% observed a single time. The CDR3 loop spans 15 amino acids. The germline V gene has CDR1 SGHVS and CDR2 FQNEAQ. The J segment lost 0 bases and the V segment lost 6 bases, leaving 3 bases of the junction unmatched. Notes on the study in general: Database matching using VDJdb favored anti-spike CD8 responses, with private and CD4 specificities left missing.

Sequencing used whole blood. The TCR comes from an adult who was a healthcare worker with PCR-confirmed SARS-CoV-2 infection or an uninfected control (not recorded which). The chain couples TRBV7-8 to TRBJ1-4; TRBD1 agrees at 8 bases. The CDR3 spells CASSWGQATNEKLFF. CDR3 in DNA: TGTGCCAGCAGTTGGGGACAGGCAACTAATGAAAAACTGTTTTTT.